The 15 T cell receptor beta chains in this list originate from one sample, sequenced in a study of T-cell reconstitution after alpha-beta-depleted transplantation in children. As it was prepared, the TCRbeta library received unique molecular identifiers. TCRdb independently ran MiXCR on the PCR reads; one entry per CDR3 protein. Of 80,000 to 95,000 distinct CDR3 sequences in the sample, 7.5% to 9.5% were seen once. Sequenced here: PBMCs from the stem cell graft donor, sampled from the stem cell graft. These receptors were collected from a human donor who donated a stem cell graft to a child with congenital amegakaryocytic thrombocytopenia.

The table lists this clonotype with many counts. The V and J genes are TRBV12-3 or TRBV12-4 and TRBJ2-1; 7 bases line up with TRBD2. V shed 4 bases, J shed 3 bases, and the junction held 6 bases outside the gene matches. This CDR3 is built from 15 residues. CDR3 region: CASSWSGASYNEQFF. CDR3 bases: TGTGCCAGCAGTTGGAGCGGGGCAAGCTACAATGAGCAGTTCTTC.

This clonotype was detected many times. CDR3 loop: CASSPGQGQGTQYF. As DNA, the CDR3 is TGCGCCAGCAGCCCGGGACAGGGCCAGGGGACCCAGTACTTC. The chain links TRBV5-1 to TRBJ2-5; 9 positions match TRBD1. The CDR3 totals 14 residues. Germline assignment: CDR1 SGHRS and CDR2 YFSETQ. V was pared by 4 bases and J by 7 bases, with 8 bases of the junction left unmatched.

Many counts were recorded for this clonotype. The chain joins TRBV7-8 to TRBJ2-7, with D possibly matching TRBD1 (6 bases). V was pared by 5 bases and J by 5 bases, with 13 bases between. Germline CDR1 reads SGHVS; CDR2 reads FQNEAQ. The CDR3 spans 13 residues. The DNA of the CDR3 is TGTGCCAGCAGCAGCCTCAGGGGTCACGAGCAGTACTTC. It translates to CASSSLRGHEQYF.

This clonotype was detected ten times or more. The chain links TRBV5-1 to TRBJ1-2; TRBD1 matches 9 bases. The CDR3 totals 17 residues. Unmatched junction bases numbered 13, after V lost 4 bases and J lost 3 bases. Germline V gene lookup returns CDR1 SGHRS and CDR2 YFSETQ. CDR3 DNA: TGCGCCAGCAGCGGCGGGACAGGGAAAGAGAGGTACTATGGCTACACCTTC. Amino acid sequence: CASSGGTGKERYYGYTF.

This clonotype was seen only a few times. The V call is TRBV5-1, the J call TRBJ2-5, with a possible D match to TRBD2 (6 bases). Germline V gene lookup returns CDR1 SGHRS and CDR2 YFSETQ. This CDR3 has 15 residues. V lost 3 bases, J lost 4 bases, and 16 bases lay in between. The DNA for the CDR3 is TGCGCCAGCAGCTACCAGGGACTCGCGGCAGAGACCCAGTACTTC. Translated: CASSYQGLAAETQYF.

This clonotype was counted a few times. The CDR3 DNA reads as TGTGCCAGCAGCTTCCAGGGAACTGGGGCCAACGTCCTGACTTTC. Translation: CASSFQGTGANVLTF. The gene calls are TRBV7-9 and TRBJ2-6; TRBD1 is a possible D gene (5 bases). The CDR3 is 15 amino acids. The germline V gene has CDR1 SEHNR and CDR2 FQNEAQ (reference sequence). Trimming took off 3 bases at V and 2 bases at J, with 8 bases between the two ends.

In this sample, this clonotype turned up many times. V is TRBV6-1 and J is TRBJ2-2; D is tentatively TRBD1 or TRBD2 (5 bases each). Trimming left V 2 bases short and J 6 bases short, with 13 bases between. This CDR3 has 15 residues. Looked up from germline, CDR1 is MNHNS and CDR2 is SASEGT. CDR3 region: CASSERPGTPGELFF. Written as DNA, the CDR3 is TGTGCCAGCAGTGAACGCCCTGGGACGCCCGGGGAGCTGTTTTTT.

This clonotype showed up many times. This chain connects TRBV6-2 or TRBV6-3 to TRBJ2-2, with D possibly TRBD1 on 6 matching bases. The CDR3 is made up of 16 amino acids. The V gene's germline CDR1 is MNHEY and CDR2 SVGEGT. Between the trimmed V and J ends, which lost 4 bases and 2 bases, there was a span of 14 bases. The CDR3 protein is CASSSPRQDNTGELFF. CDR3 nucleotide sequence: TGTGCCAGCAGTTCTCCGCGACAGGACAACACCGGGGAGCTGTTTTTT.

This rearrangement joins TRBV5-5 to TRBJ2-1, with TRBD2 matching over 7 bases. Germline assignment: CDR1 SGHKS and CDR2 YYEKEE (reference sequence). The ends lost 3 bases at V and 0 bases at J; junction bases unmatched: 6. The length of the CDR3 is 16 residues. The CDR3 loop is CASSSARGDSYNEQFF. CDR3 sequence (DNA): TGTGCCAGCAGCTCGGCTCGGGGGGACTCCTACAATGAGCAGTTCTTC.

There are many counts of this clonotype. The chain links TRBV5-1 to TRBJ2-3; D gene uncertain. The CDR3 is 13 amino acids. Germline V gene data show CDR1 as SGHRS and CDR2 as YFSETQ. V dropped 7 bases and J dropped 0 bases, with 9 bases sitting between them. CDR3 region: CASQDASTDTQYF. For the CDR3, the DNA is TGCGCCAGCCAGGACGCGAGCACAGATACGCAGTATTTT.

V is TRBV12-3 or TRBV12-4 and J is TRBJ2-1; TRBD1 aligns across 10 bases. The trim removed 7 bases at V and 7 bases at J, leaving 7 bases unmatched. There are 14 residues in the CDR3. The CDR3 region has the DNA TGTGCCAGCACCCCGGACAGGGGGTATAATGAGCAGTTCTTC. Protein sequence: CASTPDRGYNEQFF.

This clonotype was recorded many times. The V gene is TRBV7-9, the J gene TRBJ2-7, with TRBD2 as a possible D gene (5 bases). This CDR3 has 14 amino acids. V lost 2 bases to trimming and J lost 6 bases, with 14 bases between them. Per the germline V gene, CDR1 is SEHNR and CDR2 is FQNEAQ (reference sequence). CDR3 amino acids: CASSLLAGGGEQYF. Here the CDR3 DNA reads TGTGCCAGCAGCTTACTCGCCGGAGGAGGCGAGCAGTACTTC.

This clonotype came up many times. V gene TRBV5-1 combines with J gene TRBJ2-5; TRBD2 aligns across 13 bases. Germline CDR1 and CDR2: SGHRS and YFSETQ. V dropped 0 bases and J dropped 1; count of bases not matched to a gene: 3. The CDR3 contains 17 residues. The DNA of the CDR3 is TGCGCCAGCAGCTTGGCCACTAGCGGGGGGGCCCAAGAGACCCAGTACTTC. Amino acids: CASSLATSGGAQETQYF.

This clonotype was counted ten times or more. This chain uses TRBV20-1 with TRBJ2-3, with D maybe TRBD1 (5 bases). This CDR3 has 11 amino acids. Germline V gene sequence: CDR1 DFQATT, CDR2 SNEGSKA (reference sequence). The V gene lost 6 bases and the J gene lost 7 bases, with 11 bases spanning the gap. The CDR3 region is CSADPGNTQYF. The CDR3 DNA follows: TGCAGTGCGGACCCAGGGAATACGCAGTATTTT.

This clonotype was seen repeatedly, ten times or more. The chain uses TRBV18 and TRBJ2-2; D gene uncertain. CDR1 KGHSH and CDR2 LQKENI come from the germline V gene. This CDR3 has 14 residues. V was clipped by 5 bases and J by 5 bases, with 12 bases between them. The CDR3 protein is CASSSRDGTGELFF. CDR3 DNA: TGTGCCAGCTCATCCCGAGACGGGACCGGGGAGCTGTTTTTT.